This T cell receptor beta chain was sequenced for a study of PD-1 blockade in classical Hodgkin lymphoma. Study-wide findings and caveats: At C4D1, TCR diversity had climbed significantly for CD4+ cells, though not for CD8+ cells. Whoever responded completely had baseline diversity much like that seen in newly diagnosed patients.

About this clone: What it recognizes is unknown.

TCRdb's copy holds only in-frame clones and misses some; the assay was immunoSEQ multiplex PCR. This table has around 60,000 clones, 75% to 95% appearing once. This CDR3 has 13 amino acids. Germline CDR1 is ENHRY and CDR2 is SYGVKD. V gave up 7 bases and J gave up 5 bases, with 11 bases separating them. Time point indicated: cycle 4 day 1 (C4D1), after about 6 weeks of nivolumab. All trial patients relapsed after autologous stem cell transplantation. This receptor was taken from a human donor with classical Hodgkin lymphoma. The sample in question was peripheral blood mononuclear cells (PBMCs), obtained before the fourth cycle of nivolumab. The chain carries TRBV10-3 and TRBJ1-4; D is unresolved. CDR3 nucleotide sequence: TGTGCCATCAAGGCTCAGTCGAATGAAAAACTGTTTTTT. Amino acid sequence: CAIKAQSNEKLFF.